The rows below give T cell receptor beta chains drawn from one sample of a study of shared clonotypes between healthy human individuals. Measured with immunoSEQ multiplex PCR; TCRdb has only the in-frame clones, and not every one. The sample consists of nearly 2 million clones, about 94% of them appearing once. Sequences were obtained from naive CD8+ T cells sorted from blood. These receptors were obtained from a man in his late teens or twenties in good health. The CDR3 runs from the conserved cysteine through the conserved F or W. Each record gives: J gene, D gene, clone size, V gene, CDR3 protein, CDR3 DNA. A D gene is named only where the DNA matches it firmly. Expanded clones are given a class, and other clones once, few, many or no size at all.

>TRBJ2-7|-|-|TRBV5-1
CASSLGSGQGISYEQYF
TGCGCCAGCAGCTTGGGGTCGGGGCAGGGGATTTCCTACGAGCAGTACTTC
>TRBJ2-5|-|-|TRBV7-9
CASSWGPEETQYF
TGTGCCAGCAGCTGGGGACCTGAAGAGACCCAGTACTTC
>TRBJ2-5|TRBD2|-|TRBV13
CASSILAGASQETQYF
TGTGCCAGCAGCATTCTAGCGGGAGCGTCTCAGGAGACCCAGTACTTC
>TRBJ2-3|-|-|TRBV7-6
CASSLAGGITDTQYF
TGTGCCAGCAGCTTAGCTGGGGGGATCACAGATACGCAGTATTTT
>TRBJ2-7|TRBD1|-|TRBV30
CAWSRTGGLDEQYF
TGTGCCTGGAGTAGAACAGGGGGCCTCGACGAGCAGTACTTC
>TRBJ1-5|-|-|TRBV2
CASMGMGQPQHF
TGTGCCAGCATGGGGATGGGGCAGCCCCAGCATTTT
>TRBJ2-7|-|-|TRBV5-1
CASSLGPGYEQYF
TGCGCCAGCAGCCTGGGTCCAGGCTACGAGCAGTACTTC
>TRBJ2-7|-|-|TRBV7-8
CASGTASSYEQYF
TGTGCCAGCGGGACGGCGAGCTCCTACGAGCAGTACTTC
>TRBJ2-3|TRBD2|-|TRBV4-1
CASSQSRTSGVADTQYF
TGCGCCAGCAGCCAATCCCGGACTAGCGGGGTAGCAGATACGCAGTATTTT
>TRBJ1-5|TRBD1|-|TRBV4-3
CASSHGTGGDQPQHF
TGCGCCAGCAGCCATGGGACAGGGGGCGATCAGCCCCAGCATTTT
>TRBJ2-2|-|-|TRBV6-6
CASSPFGTNTGELFF
TGTGCCAGCAGTCCCTTCGGGACGAACACCGGGGAGCTGTTTTTT
>TRBJ2-5|-|-|TRBV7-9
CASSFGLSGLQETQYF
TGTGCCAGCAGCTTTGGTCTGTCAGGCCTCCAAGAGACCCAGTACTTC
>TRBJ2-4|TRBD1|-|TRBV15
CATSSRTGSGNIQYF
TGTGCCACCAGCAGCAGGACAGGGTCCGGGAACATTCAGTACTTC
>TRBJ2-1|-|-|TRBV23-1
CASSQGVGGKGSYNEQFF
TGCGCCAGCAGTCAGGGTGTTGGCGGGAAAGGTTCCTACAATGAGCAGTTCTTC
>TRBJ1-1|-|-|TRBV6-5
CASSPGVGGNTEAFF
TGTGCCAGCAGCCCTGGGGTAGGCGGGAACACTGAAGCTTTCTTT
>TRBJ2-7|TRBD1|-|TRBV13
CASSFGTEGDEQYF
TGTGCCAGCAGCTTTGGGACAGAGGGAGACGAGCAGTACTTC
>TRBJ2-5|TRBD2|-|TRBV5-8
CASSPTGVAGYETQYF
TGTGCCAGCAGCCCCACCGGGGTAGCGGGGTACGAGACCCAGTACTTC
>TRBJ2-4|TRBD2|-|TRBV5-6
CASSPTGTSAIQYF
TGTGCCAGCAGCCCCACCGGGACTAGCGCCATTCAGTACTTC
>TRBJ2-7|TRBD2|-|TRBV28
CATAGVAYEQYF
TGTGCCACAGCGGGGGTTGCCTACGAGCAGTACTTC
>TRBJ2-7|-|once|TRBV4-3
CASSQLVSPGYEQYF
TGCGCCAGCAGCCAGCTAGTTTCTCCCGGCTACGAGCAGTACTTC
>TRBJ2-7|-|-|TRBV27
CASSNIRGLGEQYF
TGTGCCAGCAGTAACATCCGGGGCCTTGGGGAGCAGTACTTC
>TRBJ2-7|TRBD2|-|TRBV5-1
CASSGIAGVIHEQYF
TGCGCCAGCAGCGGCATAGCGGGAGTGATACACGAGCAGTACTTC
>TRBJ1-3|-|-|TRBV6-1
CASTEEGSSGNTIYF
TGTGCCAGCACCGAGGAGGGGAGCTCTGGAAACACCATATATTTT
>TRBJ2-1|-|-|TRBV19
CASSIPGLYSYNEQFF
TGTGCCAGTAGTATACCGGGACTCTACTCCTACAATGAGCAGTTCTTC
>TRBJ2-1|TRBD1|-|TRBV30
CAWTTGTGVNEQFF
TGTGCCTGGACCACCGGGACAGGGGTCAATGAGCAGTTCTTC
>TRBJ2-3|TRBD2|-|TRBV27
CASSLFGGSGADTQYF
TGTGCCAGCAGTTTATTTGGCGGGAGTGGTGCAGATACGCAGTATTTT
>TRBJ2-5|TRBD2|-|TRBV6-5
CASSSTSDQETQYF
TGTGCCAGCAGTTCGACTAGCGACCAAGAGACCCAGTACTTC
>TRBJ2-7|-|-|TRBV19
CASSLVSGHYEQYF
TGTGCCAGTAGTCTAGTAAGCGGGCACTACGAGCAGTACTTC
>TRBJ2-5|TRBD2|-|TRBV27
CASSLVAGAVSETQYF
TGTGCCAGCAGTTTAGTAGCGGGAGCGGTTTCAGAGACCCAGTACTTC
>TRBJ1-6|-|-|TRBV10-1
CASSESDFTPLHF
TGCGCCAGCAGTGAGTCGGACTTCACACCCCTCCACTTT
>TRBJ2-7|TRBD2|once|TRBV9
CASSASLAVEQYF
TGTGCCAGCAGCGCCAGTCTAGCGGTCGAGCAGTACTTC
>TRBJ2-7|-|-|TRBV25-1
CASSAGLGYEQYF
TGTGCCAGCAGCGCGGGACTGGGCTACGAGCAGTACTTC
>TRBJ2-2|TRBD1|-|TRBV6-5
CASSLDRVTNTGELFF
TGTGCCAGCAGTTTAGACAGGGTCACGAACACCGGGGAGCTGTTTTTT